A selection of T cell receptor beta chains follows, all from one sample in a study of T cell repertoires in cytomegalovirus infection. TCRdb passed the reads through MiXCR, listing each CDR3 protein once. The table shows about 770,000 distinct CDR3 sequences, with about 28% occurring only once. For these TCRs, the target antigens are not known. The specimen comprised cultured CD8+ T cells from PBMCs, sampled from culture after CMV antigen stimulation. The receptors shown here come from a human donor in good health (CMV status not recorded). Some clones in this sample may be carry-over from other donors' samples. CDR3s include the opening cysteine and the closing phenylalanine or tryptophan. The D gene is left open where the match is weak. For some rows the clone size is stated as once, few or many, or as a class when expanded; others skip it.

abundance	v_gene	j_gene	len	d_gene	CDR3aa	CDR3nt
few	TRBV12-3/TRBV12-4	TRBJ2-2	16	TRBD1	CASRFRGLDTAGELFF	TGTGCCAGCAGATTCAGGGGGCTGGACACAGCTGGGGAGCTGTTTTTT
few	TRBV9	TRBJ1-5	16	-	CASSFDRLCSNQPQHF	TGTGCCAGCAGCTTCGACAGGCTCTGTAGCAATCAGCCCCAGCATTTT
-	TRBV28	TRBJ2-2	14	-	CASSLQDHTGELFF	TGTGCCAGCAGTTTGCAGGACCACACCGGGGAGCTGTTTTTT
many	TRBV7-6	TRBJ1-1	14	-	CASSLEGAGVGAFF	TGTGCCAGCAGCTTAGAGGGAGCCGGTGTGGGTGCTTTCTTT
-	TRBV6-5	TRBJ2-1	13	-	CASAGLFSDEQFF	TGTGCCAGCGCAGGGCTTTTTTCGGATGAGCAGTTCTTC
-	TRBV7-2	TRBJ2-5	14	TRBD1	CASRGGQGAETQYF	TGTGCCAGCAGGGGCGGACAGGGGGCAGAGACCCAGTACTTC
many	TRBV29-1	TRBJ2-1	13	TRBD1	CSVGPTGGNEQFF	TGCAGCGTTGGTCCTACAGGGGGCAATGAGCAGTTCTTC
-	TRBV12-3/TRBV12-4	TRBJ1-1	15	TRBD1	CASSSPGQGDTEAFF	TGTGCCAGCAGTTCACCGGGACAGGGGGACACTGAAGCTTTCTTT
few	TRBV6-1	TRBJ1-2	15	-	CASSSRRLSFGGYTF	TGTGCCAGCAGTAGCCGGCGGCTCTCATTCGGCGGCTACACCTTC
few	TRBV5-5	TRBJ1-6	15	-	CASSLGGILDSPLHF	TGTGCCAGCAGCTTGGGGGGGATTTTGGATTCACCCCTCCACTTT
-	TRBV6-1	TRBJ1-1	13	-	CASSEWGSTEAFF	TGTGCCAGCAGTGAGTGGGGGAGCACTGAAGCTTTCTTT
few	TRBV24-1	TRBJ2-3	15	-	CATSELATSADTQYF	TGTGCCACCAGTGAACTAGCAACTTCCGCAGATACGCAGTATTTT
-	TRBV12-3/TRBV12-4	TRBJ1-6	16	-	CDSAGWEGSYNSPLHF	TGTGACAGTGCAGGGTGGGAAGGCTCCTATAATTCACCCCTCCACTTT
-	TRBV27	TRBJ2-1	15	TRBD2	CASSLGLRGGREQFF	TGTGCCAGCAGTTTAGGGTTGCGGGGGGGGAGGGAGCAGTTCTTC
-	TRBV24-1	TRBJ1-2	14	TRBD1	CATSDPTGPYGYTF	TGTGCCACCAGTGACCCGACAGGGCCCTATGGCTACACCTTC
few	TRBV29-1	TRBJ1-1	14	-	CSVVWGGTPEEAFF	TGCAGCGTCGTGTGGGGGGGCACTCCTGAGGAAGCTTTCTTT
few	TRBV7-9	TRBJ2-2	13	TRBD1	CASSIQGAGELFF	TGTGCCAGCAGCATACAGGGGGCCGGGGAGCTGTTTTTT
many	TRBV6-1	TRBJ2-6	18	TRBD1	CASSDRDRVYSGANVLTF	TGTGCCAGCAGTGACCGGGACAGGGTCTACTCTGGGGCCAACGTCCTGACTTTC
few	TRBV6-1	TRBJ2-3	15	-	CASSDLGRGPDTQYF	TGTGCCAGCAGTGATTTAGGGCGCGGGCCAGATACGCAGTATTTT
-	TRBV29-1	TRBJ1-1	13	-	CSSLGGLNTEAFF	TGCAGCTCCCTGGGGGGGTTGAACACTGAAGCTTTCTTT
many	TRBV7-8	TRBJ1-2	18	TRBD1	CASSLGPIGQANNYGYTF	TGTGCCAGCAGCTTAGGACCGATCGGACAGGCTAATAACTATGGCTACACCTTC
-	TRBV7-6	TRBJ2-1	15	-	CASSLAIAIRNEQFF	TGTGCCAGCAGCTTGGCAATAGCCATCAGGAATGAGCAGTTCTTC
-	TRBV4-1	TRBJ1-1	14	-	CASSQDRLHSEAFF	TGCGCCAGCAGCCAGGACCGTCTACATAGTGAAGCTTTCTTT
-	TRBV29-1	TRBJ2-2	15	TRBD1	CSVLEQGPNTGELFF	TGCAGCGTACTGGAACAGGGGCCTAACACCGGGGAGCTGTTTTTT
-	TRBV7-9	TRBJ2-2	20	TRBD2	CASSPSGLAGAGGNTGELFF	TGTGCCAGCAGCCCCTCGGGACTAGCGGGGGCCGGGGGGAACACCGGGGAGCTGTTTTTT
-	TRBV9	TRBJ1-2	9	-	CASGAGYTF	TGTGCCAGCGGCGCTGGCTACACCTTC
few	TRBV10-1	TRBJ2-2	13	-	CASSVGTSGELFF	TGCGCCAGCAGTGTGGGGACGAGCGGGGAGCTGTTTTTT
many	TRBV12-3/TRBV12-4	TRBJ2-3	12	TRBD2	CASSGGAQTQYF	TGTGCCAGTAGCGGGGGGGCGCAGACGCAGTATTTT
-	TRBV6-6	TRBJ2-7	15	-	CASIPHPGQTYEQYF	TGTGCCAGCATCCCACACCCCGGACAGACCTACGAGCAGTACTTC
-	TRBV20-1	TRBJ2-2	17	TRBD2	CSARPTKRGGLAGELFF	TGCAGTGCTAGACCGACTAAGCGGGGGGGCCTAGCCGGGGAGCTGTTTTTT
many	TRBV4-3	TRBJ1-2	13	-	CASSQVTGRGYTF	TGCGCCAGCAGCCAAGTTACAGGGCGCGGCTACACCTTC
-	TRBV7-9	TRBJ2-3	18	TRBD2	CASSSGTSGSSSTDTQYF	TGTGCCAGCAGCTCCGGGACTAGCGGGTCAAGTAGCACAGATACGCAGTATTTT
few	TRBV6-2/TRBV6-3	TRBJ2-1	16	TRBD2	CASSRTSGGVWNEQFF	TGTGCCAGCAGCCGGACTAGCGGGGGGGTTTGGAATGAGCAGTTCTTC
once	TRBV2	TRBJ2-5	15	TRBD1	CASSEIGQGRETQYF	TGTGCCAGCAGTGAAATTGGACAGGGAAGGGAGACCCAGTACTTC
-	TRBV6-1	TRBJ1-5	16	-	CASSPLGGAGNQPQHF	TGTGCCAGCAGTCCGCTGGGGGGGGCAGGGAATCAGCCCCAGCATTTT
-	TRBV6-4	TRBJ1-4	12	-	CANQRGDEKLFF	TGTGCCAACCAGCGGGGGGACGAAAAACTGTTTTTT
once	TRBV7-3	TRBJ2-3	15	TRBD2	CASSLSGGSGDTQYF	TGTGCCAGCAGCTTAAGCGGGGGGAGCGGAGATACGCAGTATTTT
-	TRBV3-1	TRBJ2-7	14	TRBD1	CASSQPTGDYEQYF	TGTGCCAGCAGCCAGCCAACAGGGGACTACGAGCAGTACTTC
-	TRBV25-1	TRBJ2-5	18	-	CASSAYPRDIWGQETQYF	TGTGCCAGCAGTGCTTACCCCCGGGACATTTGGGGGCAAGAGACCCAGTACTTC
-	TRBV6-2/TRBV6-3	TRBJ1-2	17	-	CASSYSAALQEIYGYTF	TGTGCCAGCAGTTACTCGGCTGCCCTACAGGAGATCTATGGCTACACCTTC
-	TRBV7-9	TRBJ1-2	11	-	CASSLNGGYTF	TGTGCCAGCAGTCTTAATGGTGGCTACACCTTC
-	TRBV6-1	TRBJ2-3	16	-	CASSPGGGAWADTQYF	TGTGCCAGCAGCCCTGGGGGGGGGGCCTGGGCAGATACGCAGTATTTT
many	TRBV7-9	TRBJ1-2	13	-	CASSLYREDGYTF	TGTGCCAGCAGCTTATACAGGGAAGATGGCTACACCTTC
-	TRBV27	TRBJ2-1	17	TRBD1	CASSILTGQGVGNEQFF	TGTGCCAGCAGTATACTAACGGGACAGGGGGTAGGGAATGAGCAGTTCTTC
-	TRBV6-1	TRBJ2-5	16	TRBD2	CASSEWSGGAQETQYF	TGTGCCAGCAGTGAATGGAGCGGGGGGGCACAAGAGACCCAGTACTTC
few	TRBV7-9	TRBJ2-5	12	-	CASSLATKTQYF	TGTGCCAGCAGCTTAGCGACGAAGACCCAGTACTTC
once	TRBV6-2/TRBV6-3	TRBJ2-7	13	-	CASSYDKRLEQYF	TGTGCCAGCAGTTACGATAAACGGCTCGAGCAGTACTTC
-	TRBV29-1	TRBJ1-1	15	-	CSVELRRELNTEAFF	TGCAGCGTTGAATTGAGAAGGGAATTGAACACTGAAGCTTTCTTT